The rows below give T cell receptor beta chains drawn from one sample of a study of cytomegalovirus exposure and HLA in healthy donors. TCRdb's table, derived via immunoSEQ multiplex PCR, lists solely in-frame clones and lacks some. Here the sample spans a few hundred thousand clones, 80% to 95% being singletons. The source material was PBMCs. These receptors originate from a woman younger than 35 in good health and CMV-seronegative. Each CDR3 is given with its conserved first and last residue. Each record gives: D gene, V gene, J gene, clone size, CDR3 protein, CDR3 DNA. D genes are given only for firm matches. Rows give clone size only sometimes, using once, few, many, or a class for an expanded clone.

.	TRBV2	TRBJ2-1	.	CASTDGWLSYNEQFF	TGTGCCAGCACCGACGGGTGGCTCAGTTACAATGAGCAGTTCTTC
TRBD2	TRBV7-9	TRBJ2-7	.	CASSLVGEGYEQYF	TGTGCCAGCAGCTTAGTAGGGGAGGGGTACGAGCAGTACTTC
TRBD1	TRBV7-9	TRBJ2-1	.	CASSEWTGGGYNEQFF	TGTGCCAGCAGCGAATGGACAGGGGGAGGCTACAATGAGCAGTTCTTC
TRBD2	TRBV27	TRBJ2-7	.	CASMSRREYYEQYF	TGTGCCAGCATGTCACGGCGGGAGTACTACGAGCAGTACTTC
TRBD2	TRBV10-1	TRBJ2-1	.	CASSEAPSGNNEQFF	TGCGCCAGCAGTGAAGCCCCTAGCGGAAACAATGAGCAGTTCTTC
.	TRBV19	TRBJ1-2	few	CASSDSHYGYTF	TGTGCCAGTAGTGACTCCCACTATGGCTACACCTTC
TRBD1	TRBV10-2	TRBJ1-3	.	CASSVYRQGTGGNTIYF	TGCGCCAGCAGTGTTTACAGACAGGGAACGGGAGGAAACACCATATATTTT
TRBD1	TRBV29-1	TRBJ1-1	.	CSVHRGLSNTEAFF	TGCAGCGTCCACAGGGGGCTATCGAACACTGAAGCTTTCTTT
TRBD2	TRBV7-6	TRBJ2-3	.	CASSLGSSGITDTQYF	TGTGCCAGCAGCTTAGGTTCTAGCGGGATCACAGATACGCAGTATTTT
.	TRBV28	TRBJ2-3	.	CASSLRGFSTDTQYF	TGTGCCAGCAGTTTACGGGGGTTCAGCACAGATACGCAGTATTTT
.	TRBV5-1	TRBJ2-3	.	CASSLAQDTQYF	TGCGCCAGCAGCTTGGCCCAAGATACGCAGTATTTT
.	TRBV11-2	TRBJ2-1	.	CASSFGSLGNEQFF	TGTGCCAGCAGCTTCGGAAGCCTCGGGAATGAGCAGTTCTTC
.	TRBV5-1	TRBJ2-4	.	CASSLSEFKNIQYF	TGCGCCAGCAGCTTGTCCGAGTTCAAAAACATTCAGTACTTC
.	TRBV30	TRBJ2-1	once	CAWDDSFF	TGTGCCTGGGATGACTCGTTCTTC
.	TRBV2	TRBJ2-1	.	CASSERGSSYNEQFF	TGTGCCAGCAGTGAACGGGGGAGCTCCTACAATGAGCAGTTCTTC
.	TRBV29-1	TRBJ1-1	.	CSVEGGGPINTEAFF	TGCAGCGTTGAAGGGGGGGGCCCCATAAACACTGAAGCTTTCTTT
.	TRBV10-2	TRBJ2-7	.	CASSEWPGVLNEQYF	TGCGCCAGCAGTGAGTGGCCGGGGGTTTTGAACGAGCAGTACTTC
.	TRBV6-1	TRBJ2-7	.	CASSEVSWTTEWGSYEQYF	TGTGCCAGCAGTGAAGTATCTTGGACTACCGAGTGGGGGTCCTACGAGCAGTACTTC
TRBD1	TRBV7-9	TRBJ1-4	.	CASSRDSATNEKLFF	TGTGCCAGCAGTCGGGACAGTGCAACTAATGAAAAACTGTTTTTT
TRBD2	TRBV30	TRBJ2-1	once	CAWSEGLANNEQFF	TGTGCCTGGAGTGAGGGACTAGCCAACAATGAGCAGTTCTTC
TRBD2	TRBV5-1	TRBJ2-7	once	CASSPGTSDSYEQYF	TGCGCCAGCAGCCCCGGGACTAGCGACTCCTACGAGCAGTACTTC
TRBD1	TRBV7-9	TRBJ2-1	once	CASGRQGYNEQFF	TGTGCCAGCGGCAGACAGGGCTACAATGAGCAGTTCTTC
TRBD1	TRBV5-1	TRBJ2-1	.	CASSLEAGQGLGEQFF	TGCGCCAGCAGCTTGGAAGCGGGACAGGGGTTAGGGGAGCAGTTCTTC